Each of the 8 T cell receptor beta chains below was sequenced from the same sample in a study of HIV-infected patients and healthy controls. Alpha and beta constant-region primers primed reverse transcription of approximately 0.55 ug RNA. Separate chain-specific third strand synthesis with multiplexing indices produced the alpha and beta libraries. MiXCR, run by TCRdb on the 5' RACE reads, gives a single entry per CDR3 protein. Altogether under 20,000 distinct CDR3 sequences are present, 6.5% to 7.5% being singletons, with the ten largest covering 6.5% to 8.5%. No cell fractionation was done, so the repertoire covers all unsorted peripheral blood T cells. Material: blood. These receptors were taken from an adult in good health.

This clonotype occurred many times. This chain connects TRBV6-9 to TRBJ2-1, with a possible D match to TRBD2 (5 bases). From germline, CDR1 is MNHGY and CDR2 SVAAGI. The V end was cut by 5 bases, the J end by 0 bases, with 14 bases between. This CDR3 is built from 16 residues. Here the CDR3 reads CASSPRTQGSYNEQFF. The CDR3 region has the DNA TGTGCCAGCAGTCCCCGGACTCAAGGCTCCTACAATGAGCAGTTCTTC.

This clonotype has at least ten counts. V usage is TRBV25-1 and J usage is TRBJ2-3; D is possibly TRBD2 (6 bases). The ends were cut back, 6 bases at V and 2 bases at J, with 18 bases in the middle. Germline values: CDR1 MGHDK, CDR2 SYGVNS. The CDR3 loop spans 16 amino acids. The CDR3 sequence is CASSRGWAGPTDTQYF. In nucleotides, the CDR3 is TGTGCCAGCAGCCGAGGGTGGGCGGGACCCACAGATACGCAGTATTTT.

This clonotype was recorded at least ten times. The CDR3 reads CASSSGAGPSTDTQYF. The CDR3 coding sequence is TGTGCCAGCAGCTCCGGAGCGGGGCCTAGCACAGATACGCAGTATTTT. The genes are TRBV7-3 and TRBJ2-3; the match to TRBD2 covers 7 bases. Germline CDR1 SGHTA, CDR2 FQGTGA. This CDR3 contains 16 residues. With 4 bases clipped from V and 0 bases from J, the junction kept 7 bases outside the gene matches. Full variable domain (remainder filled in from reference TRBV7-3 and TRBJ2-3): GAGVSQTPSNKVTEKGKYVELRCDPISGHTALYWYRQSLGQGPEFLIYFQGTGAADDSGLPNDRFFAVRPEGSVSTLKIQRTERGDSAVYLCASSSGAGPSTDTQYFGPGTRLTVL.

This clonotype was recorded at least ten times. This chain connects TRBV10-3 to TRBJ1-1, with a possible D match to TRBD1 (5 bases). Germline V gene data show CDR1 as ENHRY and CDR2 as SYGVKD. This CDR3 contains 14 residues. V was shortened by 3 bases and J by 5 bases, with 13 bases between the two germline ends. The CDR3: CAISENGGVTEAFF. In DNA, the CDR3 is TGTGCCATCAGTGAAAATGGAGGGGTAACTGAAGCTTTCTTT.

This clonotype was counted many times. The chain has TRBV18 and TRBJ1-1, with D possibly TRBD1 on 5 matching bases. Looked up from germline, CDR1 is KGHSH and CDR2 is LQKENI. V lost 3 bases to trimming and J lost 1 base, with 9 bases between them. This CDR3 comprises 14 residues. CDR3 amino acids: CASSPTAQNTEAFF. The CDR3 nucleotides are TGTGCCAGCTCACCGACAGCCCAGAACACTGAAGCTTTCTTT.

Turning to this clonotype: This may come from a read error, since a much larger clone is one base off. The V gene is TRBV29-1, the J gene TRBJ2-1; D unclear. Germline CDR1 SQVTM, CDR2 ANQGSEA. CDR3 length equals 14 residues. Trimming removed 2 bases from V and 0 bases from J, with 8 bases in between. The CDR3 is CSVESRSSYNEQFF. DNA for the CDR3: TGCAGCGTTGAATCCAGGAGCTCCTACAATGAGCAGTTCTTC.

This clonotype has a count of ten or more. The CDR3 loop reads CASSPAGRKETQYF. CDR3 sequence (DNA): TGTGCCAGCAGCCCGGCGGGGCGAAAAGAGACCCAGTACTTC. The J gene is TRBJ2-5, the V gene TRBV7-2, with a weak D call TRBD2 (6 bases). In germline, CDR1 is SGHTA, CDR2 FQGNSA. V lost 5 bases to trimming and J lost 3 bases, with 13 bases between them. There are 14 residues in the CDR3.

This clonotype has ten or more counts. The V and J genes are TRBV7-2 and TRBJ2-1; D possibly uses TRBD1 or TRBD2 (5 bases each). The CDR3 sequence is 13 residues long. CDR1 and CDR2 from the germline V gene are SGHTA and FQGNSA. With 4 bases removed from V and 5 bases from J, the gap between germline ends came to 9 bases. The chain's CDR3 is CASSSGPNNEQFF. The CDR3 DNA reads TGTGCCAGCAGCTCGGGACCGAACAATGAGCAGTTCTTC.